Shown below are 26 T cell receptor beta chains from a single sample sequenced in a study of type 1 and type 2 diabetes patients (dated by TCRdb to 2015 to 2016). Sequencer: Illumina MiSeq. Genomic DNA from sorted T cell subsets served as template for TCRbeta CDR3 amplification. Multiplex PCR with 30 forward and 13 reverse primers amplified the TCRbeta CDR3 region. In TCRdb, the public reads were trimmed at Q25 with fastp and aligned with MiXCR, with productive beta chains retained. Every distinct CDR3 protein forms one entry, paired with its most common genes and DNA. The sample table shows a few hundred thousand distinct CDR3 sequences, and roughly 50% are seen once. The biggest ten clones account for approximately 13% of the sample. The sample taken for sequencing was peripheral blood mononuclear cells (PBMCs). The receptors were sampled from a man between 18 and 35 years old with type 2 diabetes.

The sample holds many counts of this clonotype. The chain combines TRBV15 with TRBJ2-7; the D gene could be TRBD1 or TRBD2 (5 bases each). The germline gives CDR1 LNHNV, CDR2 YYDKDF (reference sequence). The V end lost 7 bases, the J end lost 3 bases, and 13 bases lay between the germline ends. This CDR3 spans 13 amino acids. Here the CDR3 DNA reads TGTGCCACCACCTTGGGGGACGGCTACGAGCAGTACTTC. Translating gives CATTLGDGYEQYF.

This sequence joins TRBV20-1 and TRBJ1-6, with no clear D. Germline loops: CDR1 DFQATT, CDR2 SNEGSKA (reference sequence). The V end lost 2 bases, the J end lost 4 bases, and 9 bases lay between the germline ends. The CDR3 extends over 14 amino acids. The DNA for the CDR3 is TGCAGTGCTAGACCAGCCCAGTATAATTCACCCCTCCACTTT. It codes for CSARPAQYNSPLHF.

Notes on this clonotype: This may arise from a read error, as a much more abundant clone is one base away. The chain recombines TRBV10-3 with TRBJ1-5; D ambiguous. Germline V gives CDR1 ENHRY, CDR2 SYGVKD. The CDR3 runs 13 residues. The CDR3: CAISGGSNQSQHF. The CDR3 DNA reads as TGTGCCATCAGTGGGGGTAGCAATCAGTCCCAGCATTTT.

This chain uses TRBV7-2 with TRBJ2-1; a possible D gene is TRBD1 (6 bases). The DNA end is more similar to TRBJ2-7, so the J call may be wrong. The CDR3 is 14 amino acids. CDR1 is SGHTA and CDR2 is FQGNSA in the germline V gene. CDR3: CASSLGSGAYEQYF. The DNA for the CDR3 is TGTGCCAGCAGCTTGGGGTCAGGGGCCTACGAGCAGTACTTC.

The table lists this clonotype with a few counts. This chain links TRBV11-2 with TRBJ2-1; the match to TRBD2 covers 7 bases. Germline V gene lookup returns CDR1 SGHAT and CDR2 FQNNGV. This CDR3 has 14 residues. The J segment lost 5 bases and the V segment lost 5 bases, leaving 6 bases of the junction unmatched. In nucleotides, the CDR3 is TGTGCCAGCAGCCCCGGGACTACCAACAATGAGCAGTTCTTC. Translated: CASSPGTTNNEQFF.

The CDR3 reads CASNVDSSGANVLTF. CDR3 sequence (DNA): TGTGCCAGTAATGTGGACAGCTCTGGGGCCAACGTCCTGACTTTC. J is TRBJ2-6 and V is TRBV19, with D maybe TRBD1 (6 bases). The germline V and J ends were trimmed by 7 bases and 0 bases, with 10 bases remaining between them. Germline CDR1 LNHDA, CDR2 SQIVND (reference sequence). This CDR3 is 15 amino acids long. The full variable domain, in which reference TRBV19 and TRBJ2-6 provide the parts outside the CDR3, is DGGITQSPKYLFRKEGQNVTLSCEQNLNHDAMYWYRQDPGQGLRLIYYSQIVNDFQKGDIAEGYSVSREKKESFPLTVTSAQKNPTAFYLCASNVDSSGANVLTFGAGSRLTVL.

A remark on this clonotype: One junction end does not reproduce the germline sequence, and a read error may be involved. This sequence joins TRBV7-7 and TRBJ2-7; TRBD1 aligns across 9 bases. The CDR3 totals 15 residues. The germline V gene encodes CDR1 SSHAT and CDR2 FNYEAQ (reference sequence). In DNA form, the CDR3 reads TGTGCTAGCAGCCGCCGACAGGGGGAATATTACGAGCAGTACTTC. It is translated as CASSRRQGEYYEQYF.

DNA for the CDR3: TGTGCCAGCAGTGAAGGCGTTGGGGAAGAGACCCAGTACTTC. It is translated as CASSEGVGEETQYF. This rearrangement joins TRBV6-1 to TRBJ2-5; D is unresolved. The germline CDR1 and CDR2 sequences are MNHNS and SASEGT. This CDR3 has 14 residues. Trimming stripped 1 base from V and 3 bases from J, with 9 bases between.

V usage is TRBV7-2 and J usage is TRBJ1-5, with D unclear. Trimming pared 11 bases from V and 7 bases from J, leaving 15 bases between. The CDR3 extends over 12 amino acids. Per the germline V gene, CDR1 is SGHTA and CDR2 is FQGNSA. The CDR3 region is CACDMGGQPQHF. The CDR3 DNA follows: TGTGCCTGCGATATGGGCGGACAGCCCCAGCATTTT.

The V and J genes are TRBV4-1 and TRBJ2-7, with 8 positions matching TRBD2. CDR1 is MGHRA, CDR2 YSYEKL, per germline. Unmatched junction bases numbered 1, after V lost 1 base and J lost 5 bases. The CDR3 covers 13 residues. The CDR3 spells CASSQAGGDEQYF. The CDR3 region has the DNA TGCGCCAGCAGCCAAGCCGGGGGGGACGAGCAGTACTTC.

This rearrangement joins TRBV6-5 to TRBJ2-7; 10 nucleotides align to TRBD2. Germline V lookup: CDR1 MNHEY, CDR2 SVGAGI. The CDR3 length is 14 residues. The J segment lost 3 bases and the V segment lost 8 bases, leaving 7 bases of the junction unmatched. The CDR3 coding sequence is TGTGCCAGCTCAAGACTAGCGGGTAGCTACGAGCAGTACTTC. It codes for CASSRLAGSYEQYF.

For the CDR3, the DNA is TGTGCCAGCAGCCCCATCTGGGAGGAGGACAATGAGCAGTTCTTC. Translation: CASSPIWEEDNEQFF. The J gene is TRBJ2-1, the V gene TRBV14; possibly TRBD2 for D (6 bases). Germline-derived CDR1 and CDR2 are SGHDN and FVKESK. V lost 4 bases and J lost 5, with 15 bases in between. The length of the CDR3 is 15 residues.

The J gene is TRBJ2-2, the V gene TRBV3-1; D assignment may be TRBD1 or TRBD2 (5 bases each). CDR1 is LGHDT and CDR2 is YNNKEL in the germline V gene (reference sequence). The CDR3 has 19 amino acids. V lost 5 bases and J 0 bases, leaving 22 bases between the germline ends. The CDR3 sequence is CASSTVVRGRFANTGELFF. CDR3 sequence (DNA): TGTGCCAGCAGCACAGTTGTGAGGGGACGATTTGCGAACACCGGGGAGCTGTTTTTT.

The rearrangement links TRBV7-3 to TRBJ2-7, with TRBD2 identical over 7 bases. CDR1 SGHTA and CDR2 FQGTGA come from the germline V gene. The V segment lost 7 bases and the J segment 3 bases; nucleotides outside the gene matches: 9. The CDR3 extends over 14 amino acids. The chain's CDR3 is CASTALAEIYEQYF. CDR3 nucleotide sequence: TGTGCCAGCACGGCGCTAGCGGAAATCTACGAGCAGTACTTC.

This rearrangement joins TRBV3-1 to TRBJ2-7, with 7 bases that match TRBD2. Germline assignment: CDR1 LGHDT and CDR2 YNNKEL (reference sequence). The CDR3 has 16 amino acids. The J segment lost 5 bases and the V segment lost 0 bases, leaving 10 bases of the junction unmatched. CDR3 sequence: CASSQDRGELVNEQYF. The CDR3 DNA reads TGTGCCAGCAGCCAAGATCGGGGGGAGTTGGTCAACGAGCAGTACTTC.

This rearrangement joins TRBV12-3 or TRBV12-4 to TRBJ2-5; D is unclear. Trimming cost V 2 bases and J 2 bases, with 9 bases left between them. This CDR3 is 14 amino acids long. The CDR3 coding sequence is TGTGCCAGCAGTTTATCCGCGGAACAAGAGACCCAGTACTTC. Its translation: CASSLSAEQETQYF.

The gene calls are TRBV27 and TRBJ2-5; TRBD2 matches at 11 bases. Germline V lookup: CDR1 MNHEY, CDR2 SMNVEV (reference sequence). The J segment lost 9 bases and the V segment lost 6 bases, leaving 9 bases of the junction unmatched. The CDR3 spans 14 residues. The CDR3 DNA follows: TGTGCCAGCAGCCGAGGACTAGCGGGTGGGGCCCAGTACTTC. Its translation is CASSRGLAGGAQYF.

The chain is built from TRBV19 and TRBJ1-2; D is undetermined. V shed 7 bases and J shed 0 bases, with 12 bases lying between them. This CDR3 spans 14 amino acids. CDR1 is LNHDA, CDR2 SQIVND, per germline (reference sequence). Written as DNA, the CDR3 is TGTGCCAGTAAAGTAGGCTCAACTAACTATGGCTACACCTTC. It specifies CASKVGSTNYGYTF.

The chain combines TRBV27 with TRBJ2-7, with TRBD1 as a possible D gene (7 bases). The J call could be wrong; TRBJ2-1 is a better fit for the DNA end. In germline, CDR1 is MNHEY, CDR2 SMNVEV (reference sequence). This CDR3 contains 13 residues. CDR3 bases: TGTGCCAGCAGTCTCTCAGGGGGGATTGAGCAGTTCTTC. It specifies CASSLSGGIEQFF.

Notes on this clonotype: At one end, the junction sequence differs from germline, possibly due to a read error. V gene TRBV2 combines with J gene TRBJ2-2; D is possibly TRBD1 (5 bases). The V gene's germline CDR1 is SNHLY and CDR2 FYNNEI. The CDR3 runs to 15 residues. The CDR3, as DNA: TGTGTCAGCAGCCCGGACATATTGAACACCGGGGAGCTGTTTTTT. Its protein product is CVSSPDILNTGELFF.

At least ten counts were recorded for this clonotype. This chain joins TRBV10-3 and TRBJ2-7, with D maybe TRBD1 (5 bases). With 5 bases removed from V and 0 bases from J, the gap between germline ends came to 20 bases. The length of the CDR3 is 17 residues. CDR1 ENHRY and CDR2 SYGVKD come from the germline V gene. The CDR3 DNA reads TGTGCCATCAGTTTACCCCCGACAGCTACATCCTCCTACGAGCAGTACTTC. This codes for CAISLPPTATSSYEQYF.

This chain joins TRBV4-1 and TRBJ1-1; D is ambiguous. This CDR3 comprises 13 residues. The V and J ends lost 9 bases and 0 bases respectively, with 11 bases between them. Germline values: CDR1 MGHRA, CDR2 YSYEKL. Here the CDR3 DNA reads TGCGCCAGTGGAGTGACGGTGAACACTGAAGCTTTCTTT. This translates into CASGVTVNTEAFF.

The genes are TRBV28 and TRBJ1-6; D ambiguous. CDR3 length: 12 amino acids. Germline CDR1 MDHEN, CDR2 SYDVKM. The V gene lost 3 bases and the J gene lost 10 bases, with 7 bases spanning the gap. CDR3 region: CASSLSRSPLHF. The CDR3 bases are TGTGCCAGCAGTTTGTCTCGGTCACCCCTCCACTTT. Based on the CDR3 plus reference TRBV28 and TRBJ1-6, the full variable domain is DVKVTQSSRYLVKRTGEKVFLECVQDMDHENMFWYRQDPGLGLRLIYFSYDVKMKEKGDIPEGYSVSREKKERFSLILESASTNQTSMYLCASSLSRSPLHFGNGTRLTVT.

The rearrangement links TRBV30 to TRBJ1-4; D remains unclear. CDR1 is GTSNPN and CDR2 is SVGIG in the germline V gene (reference sequence). This CDR3 spans 13 amino acids. Trimming took off 4 bases at V and 8 bases at J, with 14 bases between the two ends. As DNA, the CDR3 is TGTGCCTGGAAAGCTGGACTACAGGAAAAACTGTTTTTT. Translating gives CAWKAGLQEKLFF.

The rearrangement uses TRBV25-1 and TRBJ2-3; TRBD1 aligns across 7 bases. V lost 6 bases to trimming and J lost 11 bases; unmatched junction nucleotides: 11. The CDR3 spans 13 residues. Germline CDR1 reads MGHDK; CDR2 reads SYGVNS. In nucleotides, the CDR3 is TGTGCCAGCAGCTTAGGACAGGAAGTGAAGCAGTATTTT. The encoded protein is CASSLGQEVKQYF.

For this clonotype: The junction shows a germline mismatch at one end, possibly a read error. The chain combines TRBV5-1 with TRBJ1-5; TRBD1 matches 8 bases. The CDR3 runs to 15 residues. Germline-derived CDR1 and CDR2 are SGHRS and YFSETQ. CDR3 DNA: TGTGCCAGCAGCCTCGGACAGGGCTTCGATCAGCCCCAGCATTTT. It is translated as CASSLGQGFDQPQHF.